Below are 29 T cell receptor beta chains sequenced from a single sample in a study of T-cell reconstitution after alpha-beta-depleted transplantation in children. Using unique molecular identifiers, the investigators prepared the TCRbeta library. TCRdb processed the PCR reads anew with MiXCR; each CDR3 protein has one entry. Here the sample spans fewer than 750,000 distinct CDR3 sequences, 23% being singletons. Material: PBMCs, mostly from graft donor cells, obtained 360 days after TCRalphabeta/CD19-depleted stem cell transplant. These receptors all stem from a boy younger than two who had a stem cell transplant for acute myeloid leukemia, so the T cells may come from the graft donor.

CDR3 nucleotides: TGTGCCAGCAGCTCTAGCGGGGCGAGCTCTGGGGCCAACGTCCTGACTTTC. Protein product: CASSSSGASSGANVLTF. The V gene is TRBV7-9, the J gene TRBJ2-6; TRBD2 agrees at 9 bases. CDR1 SEHNR and CDR2 FQNEAQ come from the germline V gene (reference sequence). V was clipped by 4 bases and J by 0 bases; unmatched bases: 4. CDR3 length: 17 amino acids.

This rearrangement joins TRBV12-3 or TRBV12-4 to TRBJ1-3; D is possibly TRBD1 (6 bases). This CDR3 spans 14 amino acids. The V gene lost 7 bases and the J gene lost 2 bases, with 12 bases spanning the gap. CDR3 loop: CASNARTAGNTIYF. CDR3 coding DNA: TGTGCCAGCAACGCCCGGACAGCTGGAAACACCATATATTTT.

This clonotype was seen only once. This rearrangement joins TRBV11-2 to TRBJ2-7, with TRBD1 matching over 7 bases. With V trimmed by 1 base and J by 2 bases, 2 bases remained unmatched. CDR1 and CDR2 (germline): SGHAT, FQNNGV. This CDR3 is built from 14 residues. The CDR3 DNA follows: TGTGCCAGCAGCTTAGCGCAGGGGGCCTACGAGCAGTACGTC. Protein: CASSLAQGAYEQYV.

This clonotype appeared a single time. In nucleotides, the CDR3 is TGTGCCAGCAGCCAAGGGAGCGGCTACACCTTC. Its protein product is CASSQGSGYTF. The V call is TRBV4-2, the J call TRBJ1-2, with no clear D. This CDR3 comprises 11 residues. Germline values: CDR1 LGHNA, CDR2 YNFKEQ. V dropped 1 base and J dropped 8 bases, with 5 bases sitting between them.

This clonotype was observed a few times. This rearrangement joins TRBV10-1 to TRBJ2-7; 7 nucleotides match TRBD2. Germline V gives CDR1 WNHNN, CDR2 SYGVQD (reference sequence). This CDR3 is built from 15 residues. Trimming removed 2 bases from V and 3 bases from J; junction bases left unmatched: 7. The CDR3 DNA reads as TGCGCCAGCAGTGAGAACGCCGGCGGGGGCTACGAGCAGTACGTC. Its translation is CASSENAGGGYEQYV.

This clonotype was found many times. The J gene is TRBJ2-2, the V gene TRBV10-1; TRBD1 aligns across 7 bases. After removal of 10 bases from V and 4 bases from J, the junction contained 6 bases not matched to a gene. The length of the CDR3 is 13 residues. Germline CDR1 WNHNN, CDR2 SYGVQD (reference sequence). This CDR3 reads CATREGATGELFF. CDR3 DNA sequence: TGCGCCACCCGCGAGGGGGCCACCGGGGAGCTGTTTTTT.

This clonotype was counted at least ten times. This chain connects TRBV29-1 to TRBJ2-1; the D gene is possibly TRBD2 (6 bases). V dropped 4 bases and J dropped 2 bases, with 9 bases sitting between them. The CDR3 contains 13 residues. CDR1 and CDR2 from the germline V gene are SQVTM and ANQGSEA. The CDR3 region has the DNA TGCAGCGTTGTACTAGCTACCTACAATGAGCAGTTCTTC. Residues: CSVVLATYNEQFF.

This clonotype was seen many times. This sequence joins TRBV5-1 and TRBJ1-1; D unclear. The CDR3 has 13 amino acids. V lost 2 bases, J lost 5 bases, and 10 bases lay in between. The germline gives CDR1 SGHRS, CDR2 YFSETQ. In nucleotides, the CDR3 is TGCGCCAGCAGCTTTGGTCCGGGGACTGAAGCTTTCTTT. Translated, it gives CASSFGPGTEAFF.

Notes on this clonotype: It may be a read error: a sequence one base away is much more abundant. The V gene is TRBV11-1, the J gene TRBJ1-3; tentatively, D is TRBD1 (6 bases). The CDR3 is made up of 18 amino acids. The germline V gene encodes CDR1 SGHAT and CDR2 FQDESV (reference sequence). As DNA, the CDR3 is TGTTCCAGCAGTTTAGAGGTTTGGGACACCAGCTCTGGAAACACCATATATTTT. Its protein is CSSSLEVWDTSSGNTIYF.

CDR3 region: CSAEAGDSYSTDTQYF. The CDR3 DNA is TGCAGTGCTGAAGCGGGGGACAGCTATAGCACAGATACGCAGTATTTT. The chain links TRBV20-1 to TRBJ2-3, with D possibly being TRBD2 (8 bases). Germline CDR1 is DFQATT and CDR2 is SNEGSKA (reference sequence). The CDR3 totals 16 residues. V was clipped by 5 bases and J by 0 bases, with 18 bases between them.

Ten or more counts support this clonotype. This sequence joins TRBV6-5 and TRBJ2-7, with 9 bases that match TRBD1. The CDR3 extends over 16 amino acids. V was pared by 2 bases and J by 2 bases, with 7 bases of the junction left unmatched. Germline lookup yields CDR1 MNHEY and CDR2 SVGAGI. The CDR3 region is CASSYDIRDRAYEQYV. The CDR3 region has the DNA TGTGCCAGCAGTTACGATATACGGGACAGGGCCTACGAGCAGTACGTC.

The chain uses TRBV25-1 and TRBJ1-1; 7 bases match TRBD1. Germline V CDR1 and CDR2: MGHDK, SYGVNS. V lost 3 bases to trimming and J lost 1 base; unmatched junction nucleotides: 8. This CDR3 has 16 residues. The CDR3 bases are TGTGCCAGCAGTGAGCCCCTCGGGACAGCGAACACTGAAGCTTTCTTT. It specifies CASSEPLGTANTEAFF.

This clonotype has more than one count but fewer than ten. This chain joins TRBV20-1 and TRBJ1-2, with D maybe TRBD1 (5 bases). CDR1 DFQATT and CDR2 SNEGSKA come from the germline V gene (reference sequence). V was cut by 3 bases and J by 4 bases, with 9 bases left in between. This CDR3 comprises 12 residues. The CDR3: CSASVRVYGYTF. The CDR3 coding sequence is TGCAGTGCTAGCGTCAGGGTCTATGGCTACACCTTC.

This clonotype showed up just a few times. J is TRBJ2-7 and V is TRBV20-1, with D possibly called TRBD1 or TRBD2 (6 bases each). Germline values: CDR1 DFQATT, CDR2 SNEGSKA (reference sequence). The CDR3 length is 13 residues. V was pared by 0 bases and J by 3 bases, with 9 bases between. Here the CDR3 DNA reads TGCAGTGCTAGAGACGGGGGCCACTACGAGCAGTACGTC. Its protein is CSARDGGHYEQYV.

The V gene is TRBV27, the J gene TRBJ1-1; no clear D gene. The germline gives CDR1 MNHEY, CDR2 SMNVEV (reference sequence). This CDR3 contains 13 residues. The V end lost 8 bases, the J end lost 1 base, and 11 bases lay between the germline ends. The CDR3 loop reads CASGLYRNTEAFF. CDR3 coding DNA: TGTGCCAGCGGGCTTTACAGGAACACTGAAGCTTTCTTT.

This clonotype was seen many times. The chain links TRBV12-3 or TRBV12-4 to TRBJ1-1; D is unresolved. This CDR3 contains 13 residues. Trimming shortened V by 0 bases and J by 3 bases, and 5 bases separated the two germline ends. CDR3: CASSLALHTEAFF. DNA for the CDR3: TGTGCCAGCAGTTTAGCCCTCCACACTGAAGCTTTCTTT.

The chain combines TRBV7-2 with TRBJ2-1, with a tentative D call TRBD2 (5 bases). Trimming shortened V by 4 bases and J by 6 bases, and 13 bases separated the two germline ends. The CDR3 consists of 14 residues. CDR1 and CDR2 from the germline V gene are SGHTA and FQGNSA. CDR3 protein: CASSWASGINEQFF. CDR3 nucleotide sequence: TGTGCCAGCAGCTGGGCCAGCGGAATCAATGAGCAGTTCTTC.

This clonotype has a count of ten or more. The chain combines TRBV12-3 or TRBV12-4 with TRBJ2-7; D unresolved. V was cut by 8 bases and J by 4 bases, with 12 bases left in between. The CDR3 runs to 12 residues. The CDR3 region has the DNA TGTGCCAGCTCCGGCAATGAATACGAGCAGTACTTC. It codes for CASSGNEYEQYF.

V gene TRBV11-2 combines with J gene TRBJ2-5; unclear D gene. CDR1 is SGHAT, CDR2 FQNNGV, per germline. The CDR3 is made up of 13 amino acids. Trimming took 10 bases from V and 2 from J, leaving 14 bases between them. The CDR3 coding sequence is TGTGCCACAGCCCAGGAAGCTCAAGAGACCCAGTACTTC. Its protein product is CATAQEAQETQYF.

The sample holds many counts of this clonotype. V and J are TRBV12-3 or TRBV12-4 and TRBJ2-4; 7 positions match TRBD2. The CDR3 loop spans 14 amino acids. Trimming removed 3 bases from V and 2 bases from J; junction bases left unmatched: 1. The CDR3 DNA sequence: TGTGCCAGCAGTTTCGGGGGGACCAAAAACATTCAGTACTTC. Its translation is CASSFGGTKNIQYF.

This clonotype was seen a few times. The chain couples TRBV7-9 to TRBJ1-2, with D unclear. The V and J ends lost 2 bases and 4 bases respectively, with 8 bases between them. The CDR3 spans 13 residues. Germline CDR1 is SEHNR and CDR2 is FQNEAQ (reference sequence). This CDR3 reads CASSLTQAYGYTF. CDR3 sequence (DNA): TGTGCCAGCAGCTTAACACAAGCCTATGGCTACACCTTC.

The chain is built from TRBV4-3 and TRBJ1-1; D unclear. This CDR3 contains 13 residues. V lost 7 bases, J lost 8 bases, and 17 bases lay in between. In germline, CDR1 is LGHNA, CDR2 YSLEER. CDR3: CASTINGGEEAFF. The CDR3 nucleotides are TGCGCCAGCACCATTAACGGTGGGGAGGAAGCTTTCTTT.

This clonotype appeared a few times. The chain joins TRBV20-1 to TRBJ2-1; TRBD2 agrees at 7 bases. V lost 2 bases to trimming and J lost 7 bases; unmatched junction nucleotides: 8. The germline V gene encodes CDR1 DFQATT and CDR2 SNEGSKA (reference sequence). The CDR3 contains 14 residues. The CDR3 DNA reads as TGCAGTGCTAGATACGCGGGAGATAGGAATGAGCAGTTCTTC. This encodes CSARYAGDRNEQFF.

Ten or more counts support this clonotype. This chain joins TRBV12-3 or TRBV12-4 and TRBJ2-7; D is uncertain. With 6 bases removed from V and 5 bases from J, the gap between germline ends came to 8 bases. The CDR3 totals 11 residues. CDR3 residues: CASSPGDEQYF. CDR3 in DNA: TGTGCCAGCAGCCCCGGCGACGAGCAGTACTTC.

This clonotype appeared many times. V is TRBV20-1 and J is TRBJ2-5, with D possibly matching TRBD1 (5 bases). The CDR3 covers 15 residues. Germline V CDR1 and CDR2: DFQATT, SNEGSKA (reference sequence). V shed 1 base and J shed 3 bases, with 15 bases lying between them. CDR3 amino acids: CSARGPLVREETQYF. The CDR3 DNA follows: TGCAGTGCTAGAGGCCCCCTTGTCAGGGAAGAGACCCAGTACTTC.

This clonotype has at least ten counts. The J gene is TRBJ1-5, the V gene TRBV20-1; D not resolved. V was clipped by 2 bases and J by 0 bases, with 5 bases between them. Per the germline V gene, CDR1 is DFQATT and CDR2 is SNEGSKA (reference sequence). There are 13 residues in the CDR3. As DNA, the CDR3 is TGCAGTGCTAGAAGGTATAGCAATCAGCCCCAGCATTTT. Encoded protein: CSARRYSNQPQHF.

The chain uses TRBV20-1 and TRBJ1-1; D is unclear. The CDR3 covers 12 residues. Trimming removed 6 bases from V and 5 bases from J, with 13 bases in between. Germline CDR1 is DFQATT and CDR2 is SNEGSKA (reference sequence). The CDR3 region is CSAPGPSTEAFF. The CDR3 DNA sequence: TGCAGTGCCCCCGGCCCGAGTACTGAAGCTTTCTTT.

This clonotype has a count of ten or more. The chain couples TRBV6-1 to TRBJ2-3, with TRBD2 identical over 9 bases. V trimming: 6 bases; J trimming: 4 bases; junction bases outside the gene matches: 11. The CDR3 is 16 residues long. Germline assignment: CDR1 MNHNS and CDR2 SASEGT. For the CDR3, the DNA is TGTGCCAGCAGGGATGTCGGCGGGGGGGCCCCAGATACGCAGTATTTT. Protein sequence: CASRDVGGGAPDTQYF.

This clonotype has just a few counts. V and J are TRBV6-1 and TRBJ2-1; D remains unclear. V was clipped by 6 bases and J by 0 bases, with 12 bases between them. The CDR3 extends over 15 amino acids. Per germline, CDR1 MNHNS and CDR2 SASEGT. The CDR3 here is CASRPGRISYNEQFF. CDR3 bases: TGTGCCAGCAGACCCGGGCGGATCTCCTACAATGAGCAGTTCTTC.